Presented here are 9 T cell receptor beta chains from one specimen sequenced in a study of blood T cells in healthy people across ages. For the second PCR, which ran for 7 to 11 cycles, a sample-barcoded 5' primer and a J-beta primer mix were used. In TCRdb, the 5' RACE reads were re-called with MiXCR into one record per CDR3 protein. This table has approximately 670,000 distinct CDR3 sequences, roughly 43% appearing once. The specimen was blood. These receptors all come from a man older than 75 in good health.

This chain connects TRBV7-2 to TRBJ2-3; 10 nucleotides match TRBD2. Germline assignment: CDR1 SGHTA and CDR2 FQGNSA. J lost 4 bases, V lost 5 bases, and 9 bases had no gene match. The CDR3 consists of 16 residues. The CDR3 sequence: CASSPPGGLASDTQYF. The CDR3 DNA reads as TGTGCCAGCAGCCCGCCCGGGGGACTAGCGTCAGATACGCAGTATTTT.

This chain joins TRBV27 and TRBJ1-2, with D possibly being TRBD1 (6 bases). Trimming cost V 8 bases and J 8 bases, with 18 bases left between them. Germline V gene data show CDR1 as MNHEY and CDR2 as SMNVEV (reference sequence). This CDR3 spans 13 amino acids. In nucleotides, the CDR3 is TGTGCCAGCTCCCCCCCACAGGGTTTCGGCTACACCTTC. Amino acid sequence: CASSPPQGFGYTF.

Concerning this clonotype: This could be a read error, since a much larger clone is one nucleotide away. This rearrangement joins TRBV6-1 to TRBJ2-5; TRBD1 aligns across 7 bases. The CDR3 is 14 amino acids. From germline, CDR1 is MNHNS and CDR2 SASEGT. The V gene end was trimmed by 1 base and the J gene end by 2 bases; junction bases not matched to a gene: 1. The CDR3 DNA reads TGTGCCAGCAGTGAAGGGGGACAGCAAGAGACCCAGTACTTC. Its translation: CASSEGGQQETQYF.

The chain employs TRBV6-6 and TRBJ2-3; 7 nucleotides align to TRBD1. The CDR3 totals 17 residues. The V gene end was trimmed by 2 bases and the J gene end by 5 bases; junction bases not matched to a gene: 13. Germline V lookup: CDR1 MNHNY, CDR2 SVGAGI (reference sequence). The CDR3 region is CASSYPPGQRSGDTQYF. CDR3 DNA sequence: TGTGCCAGCAGTTACCCTCCGGGACAGCGAAGTGGAGATACGCAGTATTTT.

The chain links TRBV6-5 to TRBJ2-5, with TRBD1 matching over 7 bases. The CDR3 contains 15 residues. Germline V gene lookup returns CDR1 MNHEY and CDR2 SVGAGI. The junction had 7 bases not matched to a gene; V was cut back by 4 bases and J by 2 bases. The CDR3 nucleotides read TGTGCCAGCAGTTTTAACCCGGGACAGCAAGAGACCCAGTACTTC. Residues: CASSFNPGQQETQYF.

J is TRBJ2-7 and V is TRBV7-2; possible D gene TRBD2, 5 bases. The end of the DNA is better explained by TRBJ2-5, so the J call may be wrong. The CDR3 sequence is 15 residues long. Germline CDR1 and CDR2: SGHTA and FQGNSA. The DNA of the CDR3 is TGTGCCAGCAGCTCCGGTCGGGGATTTCGGGAGACCCAGTACTTC. Residues: CASSSGRGFRETQYF.

This clonotype was detected many times. V gene TRBV4-3 combines with J gene TRBJ2-5; D is perhaps TRBD1 (5 bases). The length of the CDR3 is 13 residues. Trimming shortened V by 4 bases and J by 11 bases, and 17 bases separated the two germline ends. Looked up from germline, CDR1 is LGHNA and CDR2 is YSLEER. This chain's CDR3 is CASSPVEGERQYF. The CDR3 nucleotides are TGCGCCAGCAGCCCCGTGGAAGGGGAAAGGCAGTACTTC.

The chain links TRBV4-2 to TRBJ2-1; 10 nucleotides align to TRBD2. Germline values: CDR1 LGHNA, CDR2 YNFKEQ. The CDR3 contains 16 residues. The trim removed 0 bases at V and 9 bases at J, leaving 8 bases unmatched. The CDR3 nucleotides are TGTGCCAGCAGCCAAGATAGAGCGGGAGGGCAGATTGAGCAGTTCTTC. Its protein is CASSQDRAGGQIEQFF.

This clonotype was observed a few times. The rearrangement links TRBV28 to TRBJ2-7; D uncertain. V was trimmed by 7 bases and J by 0 bases, leaving 7 bases between them. Germline V gene data show CDR1 as MDHEN and CDR2 as SYDVKM. This CDR3 contains 12 residues. The DNA of the CDR3 is TGTGCCAGCACCACCACCTCCTACGAGCAGTACTTC. Protein sequence: CASTTTSYEQYF.